This TCR beta chain came from a study of beta chain features in type 1 diabetes. Sequencing targeted expressed TCRB transcripts, as all isolated RNA had been reverse transcribed. TCRdb's table, derived via immunoSEQ multiplex PCR, lists solely in-frame clones and lacks some. The sample gives 350,000 to 450,000 clones, about 12% of which show up once; about 0.01% is in the top ten. In the case of this clone: Antigen specificity is unknown.

Whole-study results and caveats: TCRB CDR3s were moderately but significantly shorter in Type 1 diabetes patients in all four CD4+ subsets. In comparison with healthy donors, patients had naive, central memory and Treg TCRB repertoires that appeared more similar.

Isolation of CD4+ naive, central memory, regulatory and stem cell-like memory cells was achieved by sorting via CD45RO/CCR7/CD25/CD127/CD95/CD27. Trimming removed 7 bases at V and 8 bases at J, with 15 bases between. Germline V gives CDR1 SGHAT, CDR2 FQDESV (reference sequence). The CDR3 has 13 residues. The sequence derives from a woman between 18 and 29 years old with type 1 diabetes. The specimen was naive CD4+ T cells from blood. V usage is TRBV11-1 and J usage is TRBJ2-1; D may be TRBD2 (6 bases). CDR3 amino acids: CASTPPWGDEQFF. The CDR3 coding sequence is TGTGCCAGCACCCCTCCGTGGGGGGATGAGCAGTTCTTC.